The sequence of this TCR beta chain was determined in a study of blood T cell repertoires in COVID-19. Study at large: Spain, Italy and the United States supplied samples that represented acute and convalescent COVID-19.

Using immunoSEQ multiplex PCR, the repertoire was profiled, and TCRdb retains in-frame clones only, with some absent. The data contain 400,000 or so clones, around 91% of them seen just once; the ten biggest clones take up less than 0.75%. Recruits, aged roughly 18 to 95 years, lived in under 25 US areas. Among Cohort 3 donors, those recovered had two negative PCRs, clearance, or symptom resolution. This TCR was recovered from a man aged 18 to 29 who had recovered from COVID-19. What was sequenced was PBMCs or T cells enriched from blood (not recorded which).

The DNA for the CDR3 is TGTGCCACTCGGGGGGGGCAGGGAGGCACTGAAGCTTTCTTT. This codes for CATRGGQGGTEAFF. This chain joins TRBV10-3 and TRBJ1-1; TRBD1 is a possible D gene (6 bases). CDR1 is ENHRY, CDR2 SYGVKD, per germline. The CDR3 sequence is 14 residues long. Between the trimmed V and J ends, which lost 10 bases and 4 bases, there was a span of 19 bases.